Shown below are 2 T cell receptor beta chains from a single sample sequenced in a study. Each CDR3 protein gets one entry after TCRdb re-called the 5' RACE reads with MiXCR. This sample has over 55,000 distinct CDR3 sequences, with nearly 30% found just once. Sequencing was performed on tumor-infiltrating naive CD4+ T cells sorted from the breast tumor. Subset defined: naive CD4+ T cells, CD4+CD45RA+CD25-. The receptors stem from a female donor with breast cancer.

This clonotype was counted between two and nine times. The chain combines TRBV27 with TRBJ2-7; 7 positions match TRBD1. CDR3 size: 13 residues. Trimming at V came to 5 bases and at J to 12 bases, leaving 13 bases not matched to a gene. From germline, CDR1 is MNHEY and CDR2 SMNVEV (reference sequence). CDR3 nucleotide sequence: TGTGCCAGCAGTCCCCGGGACAGCCGACTGAGGTACTTC. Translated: CASSPRDSRLRYF.

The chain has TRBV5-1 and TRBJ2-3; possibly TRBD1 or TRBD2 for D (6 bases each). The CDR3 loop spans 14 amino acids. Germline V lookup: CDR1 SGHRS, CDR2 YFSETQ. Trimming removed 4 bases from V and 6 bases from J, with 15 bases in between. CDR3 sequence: CASSTGRGLDTQYF. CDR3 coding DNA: TGCGCCAGCAGCACGGGACGGGGGCTCGATACGCAGTATTTT. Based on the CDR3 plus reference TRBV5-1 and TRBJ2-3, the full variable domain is KAGVTQTPRYLIKTRGQQVTLSCSPISGHRSVSWYQQTPGQGLQFLFEYFSETQRNKGNFPGRFSGRQFSNSRSEMNVSTLELGDSALYLCASSTGRGLDTQYFGPGTRLTVL.